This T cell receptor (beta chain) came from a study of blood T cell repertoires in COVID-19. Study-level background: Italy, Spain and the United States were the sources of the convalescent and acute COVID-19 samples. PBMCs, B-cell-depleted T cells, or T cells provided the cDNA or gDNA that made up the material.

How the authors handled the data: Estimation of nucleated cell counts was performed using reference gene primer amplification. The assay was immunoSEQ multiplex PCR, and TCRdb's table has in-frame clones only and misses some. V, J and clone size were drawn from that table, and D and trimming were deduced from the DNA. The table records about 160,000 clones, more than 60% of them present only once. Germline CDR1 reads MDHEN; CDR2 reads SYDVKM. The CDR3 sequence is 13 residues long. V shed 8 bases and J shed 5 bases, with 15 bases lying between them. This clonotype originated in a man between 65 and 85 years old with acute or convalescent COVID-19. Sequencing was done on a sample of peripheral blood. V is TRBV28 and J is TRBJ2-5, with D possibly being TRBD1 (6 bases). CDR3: CASASQGTETQYF. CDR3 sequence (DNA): TGTGCCAGCGCCTCGCAGGGGACGGAGACCCAGTACTTC.